This T cell receptor beta chain is drawn from a study of CD8+ T cells in alopecia areata. About the study: Those patients who were treated received oral tofacitinib, which was given at 5 to 10 mg twice daily for moderate-to-severe alopecia areata.

For this clone: Antigen specificity is unknown.

Extraction of RNA preceded its reverse transcription into cDNA, which served as the sequencing template. TCRdb keeps only in-frame clones here, not all; method: immunoSEQ multiplex PCR. The table lists about 110,000 clones, 84% of them singletons. Study-wide results and caveats: Tofacitinib significantly brought down scalp clonality and expanded CD8+ clones among top 100. Scalp sample sequencing also detects resident alphabeta T cells of normal skin.

Stated treatment: oral pan-JAK inhibitor, 5-10 mg twice daily. Here the sequenced sample was CD8+ T cells sorted from blood, taken at week 24, from a patient treated with tofacitinib. The clonotype originates from a human donor with alopecia areata.

The CDR3 DNA follows: TGTGCCAGCAGTCTGGACAGGGAGGCCTCCTACGAGCAGTACTTC. As protein: CASSLDREASYEQYF. The J gene is TRBJ2-7, the V gene TRBV7-9; TRBD1 agrees at 8 bases. CDR3 length: 15 amino acids. Germline assignment: CDR1 SEHNR and CDR2 FQNEAQ (reference sequence). J gave up 0 bases and V 6 bases, and 7 bases lay outside the gene matches.